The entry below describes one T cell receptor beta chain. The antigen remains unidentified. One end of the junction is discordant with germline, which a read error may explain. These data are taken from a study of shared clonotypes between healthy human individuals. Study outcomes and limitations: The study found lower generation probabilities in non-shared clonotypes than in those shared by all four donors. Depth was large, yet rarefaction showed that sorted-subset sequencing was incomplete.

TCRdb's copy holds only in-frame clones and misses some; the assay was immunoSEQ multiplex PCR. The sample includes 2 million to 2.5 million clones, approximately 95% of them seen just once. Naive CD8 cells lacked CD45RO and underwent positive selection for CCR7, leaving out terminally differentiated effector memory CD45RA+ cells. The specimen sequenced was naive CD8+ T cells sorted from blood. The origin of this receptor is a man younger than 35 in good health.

The CDR3 DNA reads as TGTGCTAGCAGCTCCGGGACAGGTTCCTACGAGCAGTACTTC. It translates to CASSSGTGSYEQYF. The rearrangement links TRBV7-7 to TRBJ2-7, with 8 bases lining up with TRBD1. CDR1 and CDR2 from the germline V gene are SSHAT and FNYEAQ (reference sequence). This CDR3 has 14 amino acids.